A selection of T cell receptor beta chains follows, all from one sample in a study of CD8 T cells in ankylosing spondylitis. TCRdb processed the 5' RACE reads anew with MiXCR; each CDR3 protein has one entry. The sample has about 210,000 distinct CDR3 sequences, around 7.9% seen once; the top ten hold approximately 15%. Sequenced material: blood, either unsorted or a sorted T cell fraction (not recorded which). These receptors originate from a male donor with ankylosing spondylitis. CDR3s include the opening cysteine and the closing phenylalanine or tryptophan. D genes are given only for firm matches. Size values are once, few and many counts, or a class for expanded clones, and some rows have none.

>many|TRBD1|TRBV27|TRBJ2-5
TGTGCCAGCAGTCCCGGGACAGGGGGAGAGACCCAGTACTTC
CASSPGTGGETQYF
>NA|NA|TRBV27|TRBJ1-2
TGTGCCAGCAGTCCGACAATATCGATGCGCTATGGCTACACCTTC
CASSPTISMRYGYTF
>NA|NA|TRBV27|TRBJ1-1
TGTGCCAGCAGTTTTTCGGGAGGGCCTGAAGCTTTCTTT
CASSFSGGPEAFF
>many|NA|TRBV5-5|TRBJ2-1
TGTGCCAGCAGCTTACCCCGCTCAGAATCCTTCGTTTACAATGAGCAGTTCTTC
CASSLPRSESFVYNEQFF
>many|NA|TRBV10-3|TRBJ1-1
TGTGCCATCAGTGAGCCGGCGGAGGGTGGAACTGAAGCTTTCTTT
CAISEPAEGGTEAFF
>NA|NA|TRBV24-1|TRBJ2-7
TGTGCCACCAGTGACCAAGGACAGTGGGGCGGCGAGCAGTACTTC
CATSDQGQWGGEQYF
>many|NA|TRBV27|TRBJ1-2
TGTGCCAGCAGCCCAGCCGGCGGGGGAAGTGGCTACACCTTC
CASSPAGGGSGYTF
>many|NA|TRBV3-1|TRBJ1-1
TGTGCCAGCAGCCAAGATTACCTGGGCACTGAAGCTTTCTTT
CASSQDYLGTEAFF
>few|NA|TRBV7-9|TRBJ2-5
TGTGCCAGCAGCTCAGCCGCCAGGGCGAGGCAAGAGACCCAGTACTTC
CASSSAARARQETQYF
>NA|NA|TRBV7-8|TRBJ1-5
TGTGCCAGCAGCCCGGGTTACAATCAGCCCCAGCATTTT
CASSPGYNQPQHF
>NA|NA|TRBV29-1|TRBJ2-1
TGCAGCGTTGAAGCGGTTGGAGCCGCCTCCTACAATGAGCAGTTCTTC
CSVEAVGAASYNEQFF
>many|NA|TRBV7-9|TRBJ1-1
TGTGCCAGCAGCTTTTCCGGAGGACCGAACACTGAAGCTTTCTTT
CASSFSGGPNTEAFF
>many|NA|TRBV4-2|TRBJ2-1
TGTGCCAGCAGCCAAGATTTATTTGGCACAAGCTCCTACAATGAGCAGTTCTTC
CASSQDLFGTSSYNEQFF
>many|NA|TRBV5-6|TRBJ1-1
TGTGCCAGCAGCTTGTGGGCCGGGGCGCCGGACACTGAAGCTTTCTTT
CASSLWAGAPDTEAFF
>many|NA|TRBV4-3|TRBJ2-7
TGCGCCAGCAGCCCAAATGGACAGCCTTACTCCTACGAGCAGTACTTC
CASSPNGQPYSYEQYF
>many|NA|TRBV6-2/TRBV6-3|TRBJ2-1
TGTGCCAGCAGGAAAAGGGGGGCGATTATTGAGCAGTTCTTC
CASRKRGAIIEQFF
>NA|NA|TRBV6-2/TRBV6-3|TRBJ1-1
TGTGCCAGCAGTTTTCGGGACGTGAACACTGAAGCTTTCTTT
CASSFRDVNTEAFF
>many|NA|TRBV27|TRBJ2-5
TGTGCCAGCAGAAATGAACCCGGGACCGAGGAGGAAGAGACCCAGTACTTC
CASRNEPGTEEEETQYF
>few|NA|TRBV27|TRBJ2-7
TGTGCCAGCAGTTTCCGAGGGGCAGTCTTGGGTTCCTACGAGCAGTACTTC
CASSFRGAVLGSYEQYF
>NA|NA|TRBV6-5|TRBJ2-7
TGTGCCAGCAGTTACTCGGAGGTTTTCGAGCAGTACTTC
CASSYSEVFEQYF
>many|NA|TRBV6-2/TRBV6-3|TRBJ1-5
TGTGCCAGCAGTTACACCGGGATTAATCAGCCCCAGCATTTT
CASSYTGINQPQHF
>many|TRBD1|TRBV7-8|TRBJ1-2
TGTGCCAGCAGCTCACGCACCGGACAGGCCGGCTATGGCTACACCTTC
CASSSRTGQAGYGYTF
>many|NA|TRBV7-9|TRBJ1-2
TGTGCCAGCAGCCAAGACTCTCCGGCCGTCTACACCTTC
CASSQDSPAVYTF
>NA|NA|TRBV13|TRBJ2-1
TGTGCCAGCAGAGGGTGGGGCGGAGCCTACAATGAGCAGTTCTTC
CASRGWGGAYNEQFF
>few|TRBD1|TRBV7-2|TRBJ1-2
TGTGCCAGCAGCCTAGGGGTCCAGGGGGTAAACTATGGCTACACCTTC
CASSLGVQGVNYGYTF
>NA|NA|TRBV7-9|TRBJ1-2
TGTGCCAGCAGCTTAGGCCGCCCTAACTATGGCTACACCTTC
CASSLGRPNYGYTF
>many|NA|TRBV20-1|TRBJ2-3
TGCAGTGCTGGGGGAATCACGATTTTGACGCAGTATTTT
CSAGGITILTQYF
>many|TRBD2|TRBV7-6|TRBJ2-3
TGTGCCAGCAGCTTAGGAGCGGGAGGGGGAGATACGCAGTATTTT
CASSLGAGGGDTQYF
>many|NA|TRBV7-9|TRBJ2-5
TGTGCCAGCAGCTGGGACACCCAAGAGACCCAGTACTTC
CASSWDTQETQYF
>many|TRBD1|TRBV11-2|TRBJ2-4
TGTGCCAGCAGCTCCCGGACAGGGGCATCCAAAAACATTCAGTACTTC
CASSSRTGASKNIQYF
>many|NA|TRBV4-1|TRBJ1-4
TGCGCCAGCAGTCTCCCCCGGCCTTCGACCCAGAAAGAAAAACTGTTTTTT
CASSLPRPSTQKEKLFF
>few|TRBD2|TRBV4-3|TRBJ2-5
TGCGCCAGCAGCCAAGGAGCGGGAGGGATTGAGGAGACCCAGTACTTC
CASSQGAGGIEETQYF
>few|TRBD1|TRBV15|TRBJ2-1
TGTGCCACCAGCGAGCAGGGGGCCTCCTACAATGAGCAGTTCTTC
CATSEQGASYNEQFF
>many|TRBD2|TRBV5-5|TRBJ2-3
TGTGCCAGCAGCGACCTCGGGAGGTCAGGTACGCAGTATTTT
CASSDLGRSGTQYF
>many|NA|TRBV2|TRBJ2-7
TGTGCCAGCAGTGAAGGGCGGGGAAGGGCCTACGAGCAGTACTTC
CASSEGRGRAYEQYF
>few|NA|TRBV5-5|TRBJ2-3
TGTGCCAGCAGCTTGGACCAGGGGCATACGCAGTATTTT
CASSLDQGHTQYF
>many|TRBD1|TRBV5-1|TRBJ1-1
TGCGCCAGCAGCTTGGCCCGTAGGGACAGGGATAGCACTGAAGCTTTCTTT
CASSLARRDRDSTEAFF
>many|TRBD1|TRBV13|TRBJ2-5
TGTGCCAGCAGTCGGACAGGGGAAGAGATGGGGACCCAGTACTTC
CASSRTGEEMGTQYF
>many|NA|TRBV30|TRBJ2-7
TGTGCCTGGAGTTATACCTACGAGCAGTACTTC
CAWSYTYEQYF
>few|NA|TRBV9|TRBJ1-5
TGTGCCAGCAGCGTACAGGGGCACAGCAATCAGCCCCAGCATTTT
CASSVQGHSNQPQHF
>many|NA|TRBV27|TRBJ2-1
TGTGCCAGCAGTTTACTTGACAATGAGCAGTTCTTC
CASSLLDNEQFF
>few|NA|TRBV7-9|TRBJ1-1
TGTGCCAGCAGCCCTACCTTTGGGAACACTGAAGCTTTCTTT
CASSPTFGNTEAFF
>many|TRBD1|TRBV11-2|TRBJ1-1
TGTGCCAGCAGCTATACAGGGGGCCAAACTGAAGCTTTCTTT
CASSYTGGQTEAFF
>few|TRBD1|TRBV7-9|TRBJ1-5
TGTGCCAGCAGCGGGCCAGGGGACAGTCATCAGCCCCAGCATTTT
CASSGPGDSHQPQHF
>NA|NA|TRBV20-1|TRBJ1-2
TGCAGTGCTAGAACAGGGAGGGCTAACTATGGCTACACCTTC
CSARTGRANYGYTF
>once|TRBD2|TRBV12-3/TRBV12-4|TRBJ2-1
TGTGCCAGCCTCCGACTAGCGGGAGATGAGCAGTTCTTC
CASLRLAGDEQFF
>many|TRBD2|TRBV7-3|TRBJ2-1
TGTGCCAGCAGCTTAACCGGTAGCGGGGGGCGCAATGAGCAGTTCTTC
CASSLTGSGGRNEQFF
>many|NA|TRBV9|TRBJ1-2
TGTGCCAGCAGCGATGGGCCGGGAGGGTTCTATGGCTACACCTTC
CASSDGPGGFYGYTF
>many|NA|TRBV12-3/TRBV12-4|TRBJ2-7
TGTGCCAGCACTCTGGGTAATTCGATCGCGTCGGGGGCCTACGAGCAGTACTTC
CASTLGNSIASGAYEQYF
>many|TRBD2|TRBV2|TRBJ2-7
TGTGCCAGCAGTGAGGGTAGCGGGAGAAAGAACGAGCAGTACTTC
CASSEGSGRKNEQYF
>many|NA|TRBV20-1|TRBJ2-7
TGCAGTGCTAGAGATCCCCACCGTAAGAGCTCCTACGAGCAGTACTTC
CSARDPHRKSSYEQYF
>few|NA|TRBV7-9|TRBJ2-7
TGTGCCAGCAGCCCACCCTTACAGGGAACCTACGAGCAGTACTTC
CASSPPLQGTYEQYF
>NA|TRBD2|TRBV29-1|TRBJ2-1
TGCAGCGTCCCCTTAGCGGGAGGAAGGTACAATGAGCAGTTCTTC
CSVPLAGGRYNEQFF
>many|TRBD2|TRBV6-1|TRBJ2-1
TGTGCCAGCAGTGAAGAAGTAGCGGGAGGGGTAAGTGATGAGCAGTTCTTC
CASSEEVAGGVSDEQFF
>NA|NA|TRBV20-1|TRBJ2-1
TGCAGTGCTGGGACCCCACCAGTCCAGCAGTTCTTC
CSAGTPPVQQFF
>medium-sized|NA|TRBV12-3/TRBV12-4|TRBJ1-4
TGTGCCAGCAGTTTGTATCGGGGAGAAAAACTGTTTTTT
CASSLYRGEKLFF